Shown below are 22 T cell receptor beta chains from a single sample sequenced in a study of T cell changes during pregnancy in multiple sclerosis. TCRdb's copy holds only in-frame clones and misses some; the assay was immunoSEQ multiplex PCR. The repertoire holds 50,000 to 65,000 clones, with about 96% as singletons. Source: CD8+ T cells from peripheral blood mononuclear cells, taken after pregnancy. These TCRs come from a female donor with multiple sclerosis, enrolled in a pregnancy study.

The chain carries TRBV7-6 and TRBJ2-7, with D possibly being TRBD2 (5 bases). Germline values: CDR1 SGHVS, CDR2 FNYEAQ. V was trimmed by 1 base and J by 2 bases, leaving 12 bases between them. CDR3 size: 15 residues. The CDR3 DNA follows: TGTGCCAGCAGCTTAGAAGCCGAGAGGGCCTACGAGCAGTACTTC. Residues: CASSLEAERAYEQYF. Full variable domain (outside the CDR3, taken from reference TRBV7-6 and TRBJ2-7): GAGVSQSPRYKVTKRGQDVALRCDPISGHVSLYWYRQALGQGPEFLTYFNYEAQQDKSGLPNDRFSAERPEGSISTLTIQRTEQRDSAMYRCASSLEAERAYEQYFGPGTRLTVT.

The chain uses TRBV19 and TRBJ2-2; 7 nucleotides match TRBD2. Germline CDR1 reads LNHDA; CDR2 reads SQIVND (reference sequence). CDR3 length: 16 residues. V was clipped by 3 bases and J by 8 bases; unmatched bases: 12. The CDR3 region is CASSMGSLAGPGELFF. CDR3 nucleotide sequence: TGTGCCAGTAGTATGGGCTCTTTAGCGGGCCCGGGGGAGCTGTTTTTT.

The CDR3, as DNA: TGTGCCAGCAGTTTATACCCCGACGACAGTGGCGAGACCCAGTACTTC. It translates to CASSLYPDDSGETQYF. The chain uses TRBV28 and TRBJ2-5; a possible D gene is TRBD1 (5 bases). CDR3 length: 16 amino acids. With 1 base removed from V and 5 bases from J, the gap between germline ends came to 17 bases. The germline V gene has CDR1 MDHEN and CDR2 SYDVKM.

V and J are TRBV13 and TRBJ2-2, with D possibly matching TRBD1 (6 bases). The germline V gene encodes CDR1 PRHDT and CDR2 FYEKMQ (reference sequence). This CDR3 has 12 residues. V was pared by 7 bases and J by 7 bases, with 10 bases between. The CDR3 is CASTTGFGELFF. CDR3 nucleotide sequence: TGTGCCAGCACAACAGGGTTCGGGGAGCTGTTTTTT.

The CDR3 loop is CASTDYLGNEQFF. The DNA for the CDR3 is TGTGCCAGCACCGACTATTTGGGCAATGAGCAGTTCTTC. The chain uses TRBV6-1 and TRBJ2-1, with D perhaps matching TRBD2 (5 bases). V lost 7 bases to trimming and J lost 6 bases, with 13 bases between them. Per the germline V gene, CDR1 is MNHNS and CDR2 is SASEGT. This CDR3 is 13 amino acids long.

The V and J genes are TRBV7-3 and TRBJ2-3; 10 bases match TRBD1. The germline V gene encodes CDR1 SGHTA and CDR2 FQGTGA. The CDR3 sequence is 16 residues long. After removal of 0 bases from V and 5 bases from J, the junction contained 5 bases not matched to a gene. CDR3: CASSLTVTGGEDTQYF. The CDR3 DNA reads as TGTGCCAGCAGCTTAACAGTGACAGGGGGCGAAGATACGCAGTATTTT.

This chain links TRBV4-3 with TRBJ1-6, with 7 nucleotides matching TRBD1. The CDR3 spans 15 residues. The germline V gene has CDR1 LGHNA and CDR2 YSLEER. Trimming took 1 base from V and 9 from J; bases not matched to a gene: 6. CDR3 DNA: TGCGCCAGCAGCCAAGCGGACAGGAGCGGTTCACCCCTCCACTTT. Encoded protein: CASSQADRSGSPLHF.

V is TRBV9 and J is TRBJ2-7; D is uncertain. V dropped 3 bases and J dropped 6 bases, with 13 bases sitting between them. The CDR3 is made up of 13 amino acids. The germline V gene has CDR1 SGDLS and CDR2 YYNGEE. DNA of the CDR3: TGTGCCAGCAGCGATGGAGAAAGGATCGAGCAGTACTTC. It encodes CASSDGERIEQYF.

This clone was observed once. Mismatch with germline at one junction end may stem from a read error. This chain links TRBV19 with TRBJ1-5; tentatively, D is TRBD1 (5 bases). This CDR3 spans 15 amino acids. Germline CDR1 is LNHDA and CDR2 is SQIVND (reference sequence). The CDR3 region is CASSPRESRKQPQHF. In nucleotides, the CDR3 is TGTGCCAGTAGTCCCAGGGAAAGCCGCAAGCAGCCCCAGCATTTT. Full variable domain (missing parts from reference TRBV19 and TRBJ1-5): DGGITQSPKYLFRKEGQNVTLSCEQNLNHDAMYWYRQDPGQGLRLIYYSQIVNDFQKGDIAEGYSVSREKKESFPLTVTSAQKNPTAFYLCASSPRESRKQPQHFGDGTRLSIL.

CDR3 sequence (DNA): TGTGCCAGCAAGGCTGCGGGACAGGGTGACTACGAGCAGTACTTC. It codes for CASKAAGQGDYEQYF. The chain employs TRBV27 and TRBJ2-7; 9 bases fit TRBD1. With V trimmed by 7 bases and J by 3 bases, 10 bases remained unmatched. This CDR3 has 15 amino acids. CDR1 is MNHEY, CDR2 SMNVEV, per germline (reference sequence).

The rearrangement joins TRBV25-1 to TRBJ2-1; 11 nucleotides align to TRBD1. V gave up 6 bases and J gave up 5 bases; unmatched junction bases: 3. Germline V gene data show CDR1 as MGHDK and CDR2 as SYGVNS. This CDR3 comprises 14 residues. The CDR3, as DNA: TGTGCCAGCAGAGGGACAGGGGGTGACAATGAGCAGTTCTTC. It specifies CASRGTGGDNEQFF.

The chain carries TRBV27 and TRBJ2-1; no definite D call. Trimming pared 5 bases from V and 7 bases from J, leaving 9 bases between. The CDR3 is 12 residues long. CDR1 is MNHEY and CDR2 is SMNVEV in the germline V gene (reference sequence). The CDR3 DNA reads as TGTGCCAGCAGTAAAACCAGGAATGAGCAGTTCTTC. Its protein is CASSKTRNEQFF.

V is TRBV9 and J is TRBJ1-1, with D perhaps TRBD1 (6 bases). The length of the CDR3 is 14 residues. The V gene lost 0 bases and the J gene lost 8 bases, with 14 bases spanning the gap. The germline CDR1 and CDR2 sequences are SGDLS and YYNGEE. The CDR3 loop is CASSVAGALNEAFF. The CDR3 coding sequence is TGTGCCAGCAGCGTAGCAGGGGCTTTAAACGAAGCTTTCTTT.

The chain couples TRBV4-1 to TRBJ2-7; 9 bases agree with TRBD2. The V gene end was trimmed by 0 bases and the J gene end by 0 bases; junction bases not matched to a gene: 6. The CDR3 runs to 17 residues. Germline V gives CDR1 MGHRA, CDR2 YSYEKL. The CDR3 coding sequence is TGCGCCAGCAGCCAAGATTTTCCTAGCGGGATCTCCTACGAGCAGTACTTC. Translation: CASSQDFPSGISYEQYF.

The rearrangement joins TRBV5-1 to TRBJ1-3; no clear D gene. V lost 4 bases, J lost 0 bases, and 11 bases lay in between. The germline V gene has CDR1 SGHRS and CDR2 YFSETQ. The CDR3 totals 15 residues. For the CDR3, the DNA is TGCGCCAGCAGCCCGGACGGGAGCTCTGGAAACACCATATATTTT. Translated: CASSPDGSSGNTIYF.

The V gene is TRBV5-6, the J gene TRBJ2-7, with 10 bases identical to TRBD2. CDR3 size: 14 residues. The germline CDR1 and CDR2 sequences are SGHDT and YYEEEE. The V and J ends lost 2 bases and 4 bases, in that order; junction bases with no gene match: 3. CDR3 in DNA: TGTGCCAGCAGCTTAGGACTAGCGGTGTACGAGCAGTACTTC. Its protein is CASSLGLAVYEQYF.

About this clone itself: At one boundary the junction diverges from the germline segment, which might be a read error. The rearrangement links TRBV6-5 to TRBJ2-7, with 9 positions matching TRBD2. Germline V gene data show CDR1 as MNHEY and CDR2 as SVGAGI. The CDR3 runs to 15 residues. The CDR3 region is CASSYSGSGSVERYF. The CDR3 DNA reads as TGTGCCAGCAGTTACTCGGGTAGCGGGAGCGTAGAGCGGTACTTC.

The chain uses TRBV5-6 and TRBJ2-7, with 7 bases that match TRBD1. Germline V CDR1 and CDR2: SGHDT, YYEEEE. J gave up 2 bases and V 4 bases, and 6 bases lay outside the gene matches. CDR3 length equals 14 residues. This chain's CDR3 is CASSLGQKAYEQYF. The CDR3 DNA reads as TGTGCCAGCAGCCTGGGACAGAAGGCCTACGAGCAGTACTTC.

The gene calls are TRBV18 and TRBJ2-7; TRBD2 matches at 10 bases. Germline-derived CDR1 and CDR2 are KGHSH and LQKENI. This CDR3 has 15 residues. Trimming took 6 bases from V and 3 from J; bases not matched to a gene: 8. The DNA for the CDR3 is TGTGCCAGCTCGCCGTCGGGACTAGCGATCTACGAGCAGTACTTC. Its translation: CASSPSGLAIYEQYF.

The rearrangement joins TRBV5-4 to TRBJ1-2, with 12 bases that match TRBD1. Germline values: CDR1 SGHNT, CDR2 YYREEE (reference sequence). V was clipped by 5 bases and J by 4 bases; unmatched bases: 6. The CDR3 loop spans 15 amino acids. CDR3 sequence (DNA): TGTGCCAGCAGGGGGGACAGGGGGCCGAGCTATGGCTACACCTTC. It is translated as CASRGDRGPSYGYTF.

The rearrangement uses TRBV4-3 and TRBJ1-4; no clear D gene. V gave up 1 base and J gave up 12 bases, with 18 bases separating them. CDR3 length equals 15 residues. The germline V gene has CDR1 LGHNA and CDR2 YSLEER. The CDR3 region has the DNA TGCGCCAGCAGCCAAGGTGCGGGTACCGTAAATGAACTGTTTTTT. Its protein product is CASSQGAGTVNELFF.

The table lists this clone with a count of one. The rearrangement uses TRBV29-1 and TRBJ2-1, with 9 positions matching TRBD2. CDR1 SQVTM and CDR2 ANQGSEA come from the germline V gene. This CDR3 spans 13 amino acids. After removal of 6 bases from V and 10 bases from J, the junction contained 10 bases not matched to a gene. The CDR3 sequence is CSVYSGSLVEQFF. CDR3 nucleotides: TGCAGCGTCTATAGCGGGAGCCTTGTGGAGCAGTTCTTC.